These 18 T cell receptor beta chains were sequenced from one sample in a study of T cells in Graves' hyperthyroidism and ophthalmopathy. Template material for amplifying TCR beta CDR3 regions consisted of RNA transcripts. The HTBI primer set drove a first-round RT-PCR of the TCR CDR3. TCRdb reanalysed the multiplex PCR reads using MiXCR and keeps one entry per CDR3 protein. The profile covers some 560,000 distinct CDR3 sequences, with 13% to 15% appearing a single time and roughly 13% taken by the ten largest. Input material: blood. The origin of the receptors is a woman aged 40-49 years with Graves' hyperthyroidism.

This clonotype has at least ten counts. The chain couples TRBV12-3 or TRBV12-4 to TRBJ2-2, with a weak D call TRBD2 (5 bases). Trimming pared 7 bases from V and 2 bases from J, leaving 14 bases between. The CDR3 length is 15 residues. CDR3 residues: CASTPETGNTGELFF. The CDR3 DNA reads as TGTGCCAGCACCCCTGAGACGGGAAACACCGGGGAGCTGTTTTTT.

The gene calls are TRBV12-3 or TRBV12-4 and TRBJ2-2, with 7 bases matching TRBD1. This CDR3 spans 16 amino acids. V was clipped by 6 bases and J by 4 bases; unmatched bases: 11. The CDR3 spells CASSSGLRQGTGELFF. CDR3 DNA sequence: TGTGCCAGCAGCTCGGGGCTGAGACAGGGCACCGGGGAGCTGTTTTTT.

The chain employs TRBV20-1 and TRBJ2-1; a possible D gene is TRBD2 (6 bases). The CDR3 covers 15 residues. CDR1 and CDR2 from the germline V gene are DFQATT and SNEGSKA (reference sequence). The V end lost 3 bases, the J end lost 1 base, and 13 bases lay between the germline ends. DNA of the CDR3: TGCAGTGCTAGCACGGGAGCAACTTCCTACAATGAGCAGTTCTTC. Translating it yields CSASTGATSYNEQFF.

This clonotype occurred many times. The chain has TRBV19 and TRBJ2-1, with D uncertain. The length of the CDR3 is 16 residues. The germline gives CDR1 LNHDA, CDR2 SQIVND (reference sequence). With 1 base removed from V and 2 bases from J, the gap between germline ends came to 12 bases. The CDR3 here is CASSIARQSAYNEQFF. CDR3 nucleotides: TGTGCCAGTAGTATAGCGAGGCAGAGTGCCTACAATGAGCAGTTCTTC.

Many counts were recorded for this clonotype. The J gene is TRBJ1-5, the V gene TRBV12-3 or TRBV12-4; 10 bases map to TRBD1. The length of the CDR3 is 14 residues. V lost 5 bases, J lost 6 bases, and 4 bases stayed unmatched. In DNA form, the CDR3 reads TGTGCCAGCAGTCGGGACAGGGGCCGTCAGCCCCAGCATTTT. As protein: CASSRDRGRQPQHF.

This clonotype was observed many times. The chain is built from TRBV11-2 and TRBJ1-6; 7 bases line up with TRBD1. The CDR3 has 16 amino acids. Germline loops: CDR1 SGHAT, CDR2 FQNNGV. With 3 bases clipped from V and 7 bases from J, the junction kept 9 bases outside the gene matches. The CDR3 DNA follows: TGTGCCAGCAGCTTTAGGGAGACAGGGAGCAATTCACCCCTCCACTTT. This encodes CASSFRETGSNSPLHF.

This clonotype was seen only once. J is TRBJ1-1 and V is TRBV29-1; possible D gene TRBD1, 5 bases. Germline CDR1 SQVTM, CDR2 ANQGSEA. This CDR3 contains 13 residues. With 5 bases removed from V and 4 bases from J, the gap between germline ends came to 14 bases. CDR3 sequence: CSVNQGFATEAFF. CDR3 DNA: TGCAGCGTTAACCAGGGCTTCGCCACTGAAGCTTTCTTT.

This clonotype appeared a few times. The V and J genes are TRBV27 and TRBJ2-7; 11 nucleotides line up with TRBD2. The CDR3 runs 15 residues. Per germline, CDR1 MNHEY and CDR2 SMNVEV (reference sequence). Germline trimming cut 5 bases from V and 3 bases from J; bases unmatched to any gene: 6. CDR3 DNA: TGTGCCAGCAGTGACCGTAGCGGGGGGGACTACGAGCAGTACTTC. This translates into CASSDRSGGDYEQYF.

This clonotype appeared many times. The rearrangement joins TRBV28 to TRBJ1-5; no reliable D call. V gave up 3 bases and J gave up 0 bases, with 9 bases separating them. There are 15 residues in the CDR3. Germline CDR1 reads MDHEN; CDR2 reads SYDVKM. The CDR3 sequence: CASSLLGYSNQPQHF. The CDR3 DNA sequence: TGTGCCAGCAGTTTGCTAGGTTATAGCAATCAGCCCCAGCATTTT.

This clonotype has a handful of counts. The rearrangement uses TRBV27 and TRBJ1-5; D gene uncertain. The CDR3 totals 17 residues. Germline assignment: CDR1 MNHEY and CDR2 SMNVEV (reference sequence). Trimming removed 5 bases from V and 0 bases from J, with 17 bases in between. The DNA for the CDR3 is TGTGCCAGCAGTGAAGGTGGACCGCCATATAGCAATCAGCCCCAGCATTTT. Protein: CASSEGGPPYSNQPQHF.

This clonotype has only a few counts. The rearrangement links TRBV6-1 to TRBJ1-4; D perhaps matches TRBD1 (6 bases). From germline, CDR1 is MNHNS and CDR2 SASEGT. The CDR3 is 14 residues long. Between the trimmed V and J ends, which lost 7 bases and 6 bases, there was a span of 15 bases. CDR3 coding DNA: TGTGCCAGCATACATCGGGACATGGATGAAAAACTGTTTTTT. It is translated as CASIHRDMDEKLFF.

This clonotype appeared many times. This chain links TRBV13 with TRBJ2-7, with 8 bases matching TRBD2. Looked up from germline, CDR1 is PRHDT and CDR2 is FYEKMQ (reference sequence). Germline trimming cut 5 bases from V and 6 bases from J; bases unmatched to any gene: 15. The CDR3 spans 16 residues. The DNA for the CDR3 is TGTGCCAGCAGCGTTCCCACAGCGGGAGTGGAGTTCGAGCAGTACTTC. Protein product: CASSVPTAGVEFEQYF.

The chain couples TRBV5-1 to TRBJ2-3, with TRBD2 identical over 11 bases. The germline V gene has CDR1 SGHRS and CDR2 YFSETQ. The CDR3 totals 15 residues. V lost 8 bases to trimming and J lost 2 bases; unmatched junction nucleotides: 7. The CDR3 nucleotides are TGCGCCAGTCGGACTAGCGGGCAACCCACAGATACGCAGTATTTT. Translating gives CASRTSGQPTDTQYF.

This clonotype came up many times. The chain recombines TRBV10-2 with TRBJ2-7, with 7 bases lining up with TRBD2. The CDR3 loop spans 12 amino acids. With V trimmed by 7 bases and J by 3 bases, 3 bases remained unmatched. Germline CDR1 and CDR2: WSHSY and SAAADI. The CDR3 bases are TGCGCCAGCACTGGGGGGGTCTACGAGCAGTACTTC. Translating it yields CASTGGVYEQYF.

At least ten counts were recorded for this clonotype. V gene TRBV7-9 combines with J gene TRBJ1-3; D unclear. The CDR3 spans 14 residues. V lost 5 bases and J lost 0, with 8 bases in between. Germline-derived CDR1 and CDR2 are SEHNR and FQNEAQ (reference sequence). This CDR3 reads CASSRASSGNTIYF. The CDR3 bases are TGTGCCAGCAGCCGGGCTAGCTCTGGAAACACCATATATTTT.

The genes are TRBV6-1 and TRBJ1-2, with TRBD1 as a possible D gene (5 bases). The CDR3 runs 12 residues. Looked up from germline, CDR1 is MNHNS and CDR2 is SASEGT. V gave up 6 bases and J gave up 8 bases, with 13 bases separating them. CDR3 DNA: TGTGCCAGCAGAACGACAGCCTTCGGCTACACCTTC. Translated: CASRTTAFGYTF.

This clonotype occurred many times. The chain links TRBV29-1 to TRBJ1-1, with D tentatively TRBD1 (6 bases). V shed 0 bases and J shed 1 base, with 12 bases lying between them. CDR1 is SQVTM, CDR2 ANQGSEA, per germline. This CDR3 is 15 amino acids long. CDR3 loop: CSVEEVWDKNTEAFF. As DNA, the CDR3 is TGCAGCGTTGAAGAAGTATGGGACAAGAACACTGAAGCTTTCTTT. The variable domain in full, with the rest retrieved from reference TRBV29-1 and TRBJ1-1, is SAVISQKPSRDICQRGTSLTIQCQVDSQVTMMFWYRQQPGQSLTLIATANQGSEATYESGFVIDKFPISRPNLTFSTLTVSNMSPEDSSIYLCSVEEVWDKNTEAFFGQGTRLTVV.

This clonotype was detected only a few times. The chain carries TRBV12-3 or TRBV12-4 and TRBJ2-1; 9 nucleotides agree with TRBD1. With 0 bases clipped from V and 6 bases from J, the junction kept 9 bases outside the gene matches. The CDR3 has 17 amino acids. The CDR3 nucleotides read TGTGCCAGCAGTTTAGCGGGAAACAGGGGGCCCCGCAATGAGCAGTTCTTC. Encoded protein: CASSLAGNRGPRNEQFF.